This TCR beta chain was captured in a study of T cells in Graves' hyperthyroidism and ophthalmopathy. Study-wide results and caveats: Appearing also in blood were most of the thyroid clonotypes expanded above 0.001.

Ten or more counts support this clonotype. Its antigen is currently unknown. Researchers amplified the TCR beta CDR3 regions from RNA transcripts. HTBI primers were used for first-round RT-PCR of the TCR CDR3. TCRdb passed the multiplex PCR reads through MiXCR, listing each CDR3 protein once. The sample lists fewer than 450,000 distinct CDR3 sequences; over 13% were seen once. The receptor was derived from a man aged 45 to 65 with Graves' ophthalmopathy. Sequenced material: blood.

CDR3 sequence reads: CASSRLGQNTGELFF. CDR3 sequence (DNA): TGTGCCAGCAGCAGACTAGGCCAGAACACCGGGGAGCTGTTTTTT. The rearrangement uses TRBV4-2 and TRBJ2-2; perhaps TRBD2 as D (6 bases). V was pared by 5 bases and J by 1 base, with 11 bases between. CDR1 is LGHNA, CDR2 YNFKEQ, per germline. The length of the CDR3 is 15 residues.